Below, 15 T cell receptor beta chains from the same sample are listed, as sequenced in a study of cytomegalovirus exposure and HLA in healthy donors. Primers included in the PCR were 60 Vbeta and 13 Jbeta primers. Sequencing was performed with immunoSEQ multiplex PCR; in TCRdb, only in-frame clones are kept and a portion is missing. Of some 150,000 clones detected, about three quarters appear once; the ten largest clones hold under 2%. Sequenced input: PBMCs. The receptors shown here come from a female donor in good health and CMV-seropositive.

The chain recombines TRBV18 with TRBJ2-1, with 9 positions matching TRBD1. The trim removed 5 bases at V and 4 bases at J, leaving 12 bases unmatched. CDR3 length: 17 amino acids. Germline-derived CDR1 and CDR2 are KGHSH and LQKENI. The CDR3 spells CASSSGQGRRLYNEQFF. CDR3 nucleotides: TGTGCCAGCTCATCGGGACAGGGACGACGTCTATACAATGAGCAGTTCTTC.

This clone was seen a handful of times. The V call is TRBV5-6, the J call TRBJ1-1; D might be TRBD1 (6 bases). V was clipped by 1 base and J by 4 bases, with 11 bases between them. This CDR3 has 14 residues. Germline V gives CDR1 SGHDT, CDR2 YYEEEE. The CDR3 loop reads CASSLQGPGTEAFF. The DNA of the CDR3 is TGTGCCAGCAGCTTGCAGGGGCCGGGCACTGAAGCTTTCTTT.

This chain links TRBV28 with TRBJ2-7; 7 bases fit TRBD2. V gave up 5 bases and J gave up 1 base; unmatched junction bases: 5. Germline CDR1 reads MDHEN; CDR2 reads SYDVKM. The CDR3 spans 14 residues. The CDR3 DNA is TGTGCCAGCAGTGAGGGAGGGTCGTCCTACGAGCAGTACTTC. Protein sequence: CASSEGGSSYEQYF.

The chain combines TRBV5-1 with TRBJ2-3; D is unclear. The germline V gene has CDR1 SGHRS and CDR2 YFSETQ. The CDR3 is made up of 15 amino acids. The V gene lost 1 base and the J gene lost 1 base, with 10 bases spanning the gap. The DNA of the CDR3 is TGCGCCAGCAGCTTGACAGACACCCGCACAGATACGCAGTATTTT. Translation: CASSLTDTRTDTQYF. The entire variable domain, with the rest obtained from reference TRBV5-1 and TRBJ2-3, is as follows: KAGVTQTPRYLIKTRGQQVTLSCSPISGHRSVSWYQQTPGQGLQFLFEYFSETQRNKGNFPGRFSGRQFSNSRSEMNVSTLELGDSALYLCASSLTDTRTDTQYFGPGTRLTVL.

This clone was seen only a few times. The V gene is TRBV18, the J gene TRBJ1-3; no definite D call. Germline lookup yields CDR1 KGHSH and CDR2 LQKENI. Deletions cut 1 base from V and 0 bases from J, with 10 bases between. The CDR3 has 16 amino acids. The CDR3 bases are TGTGCCAGCTCACCACAGACGGGATTCTCTGGAAACACCATATATTTT. Translation: CASSPQTGFSGNTIYF.

In its sample, this clone was seen a few times. The chain has TRBV5-5 and TRBJ2-1; D is unclear. CDR3 length equals 12 residues. V was clipped by 5 bases and J by 3 bases, with 6 bases between them. CDR1 and CDR2 from the germline V gene are SGHKS and YYEKEE (reference sequence). The DNA for the CDR3 is TGTGCCAGCAGGAAACTCTACAATGAGCAGTTCTTC. Protein: CASRKLYNEQFF.

This chain connects TRBV25-1 to TRBJ2-1; 7 positions match TRBD2. Germline-derived CDR1 and CDR2 are MGHDK and SYGVNS. The V gene end was trimmed by 1 base and the J gene end by 5 bases; junction bases not matched to a gene: 11. This CDR3 spans 17 amino acids. The CDR3 bases are TGTGCCAGCAGTGAATCCCACCGAACGGGGAGGGACAATGAGCAGTTCTTC. This sequence encodes CASSESHRTGRDNEQFF.

J is TRBJ1-2 and V is TRBV5-6; D call uncertain. The length of the CDR3 is 15 residues. V shed 0 bases and J shed 0 bases, with 9 bases lying between them. Germline V CDR1 and CDR2: SGHDT, YYEEEE. CDR3 nucleotide sequence: TGTGCCAGCAGCTTGGTCCGGGGAGCTAACTATGGCTACACCTTC. This codes for CASSLVRGANYGYTF.

V is TRBV5-1 and J is TRBJ2-1, with D possibly TRBD1 on 5 matching bases. Germline assignment: CDR1 SGHRS and CDR2 YFSETQ. V gave up 5 bases and J gave up 6 bases, with 9 bases separating them. The CDR3 runs to 12 residues. The CDR3 region is CASRQGFNEQFF. The CDR3 DNA sequence: TGCGCCAGCAGGCAGGGCTTCAATGAGCAGTTCTTC.

Only a few counts were recorded for this clone. The chain couples TRBV4-1 to TRBJ1-4; the match to TRBD1 covers 11 bases. Looked up from germline, CDR1 is MGHRA and CDR2 is YSYEKL. V lost 3 bases to trimming and J lost 3 bases; unmatched junction nucleotides: 6. The CDR3 totals 17 residues. CDR3 nucleotides: TGCGCCAGCAGCCAGGACAGGGGGCGTCAGGCTAATGAAAAACTGTTTTTT. The encoded protein is CASSQDRGRQANEKLFF.

The chain recombines TRBV19 with TRBJ2-7, with 7 bases fitting TRBD1. The CDR3 covers 15 residues. CDR1 LNHDA and CDR2 SQIVND come from the germline V gene (reference sequence). V lost 1 base and J lost 4; bases outside the gene matches: 7. CDR3 nucleotide sequence: TGTGCCAGTAGTATAGCCCACGGACAGGATTACGAGCAGTACTTC. Protein: CASSIAHGQDYEQYF.

The rearrangement links TRBV19 to TRBJ2-5; TRBD2 might be the D (6 bases). The CDR3 loop spans 14 amino acids. The ends were cut back, 4 bases at V and 5 bases at J, with 14 bases in the middle. Germline lookup yields CDR1 LNHDA and CDR2 SQIVND (reference sequence). CDR3 in DNA: TGTGCCAGTAGTACCATGAGCGGGTCGGAGACCCAGTACTTC. This encodes CASSTMSGSETQYF.

This clone was observed a few times. The chain employs TRBV6-5 and TRBJ2-6; no clear D gene. The CDR3 is 15 amino acids. V shed 3 bases and J shed 0 bases, with 6 bases lying between them. The V gene's germline CDR1 is MNHEY and CDR2 SVGAGI. The CDR3 reads CASSYSSSGANVLTF. Here the CDR3 DNA reads TGTGCCAGCAGTTATTCGTCCTCTGGGGCCAACGTCCTGACTTTC.

The V gene is TRBV2, the J gene TRBJ2-3; 9 bases fit TRBD2. The V gene's germline CDR1 is SNHLY and CDR2 FYNNEI. V dropped 6 bases and J dropped 2; count of bases not matched to a gene: 6. The CDR3 contains 15 residues. This chain's CDR3 is CASSATSGYTDTQYF. The CDR3 nucleotides read TGTGCCAGCAGCGCGACTAGCGGCTACACAGATACGCAGTATTTT.

The chain is built from TRBV28 and TRBJ2-5; tentative D call: TRBD2 (6 bases). Germline CDR1 reads MDHEN; CDR2 reads SYDVKM. V was clipped by 2 bases and J by 3 bases, with 16 bases between them. The CDR3 spans 16 residues. The CDR3 is CASSLLGIGEEETQYF. In nucleotides, the CDR3 is TGTGCCAGCAGTTTACTGGGGATTGGGGAGGAAGAGACCCAGTACTTC.